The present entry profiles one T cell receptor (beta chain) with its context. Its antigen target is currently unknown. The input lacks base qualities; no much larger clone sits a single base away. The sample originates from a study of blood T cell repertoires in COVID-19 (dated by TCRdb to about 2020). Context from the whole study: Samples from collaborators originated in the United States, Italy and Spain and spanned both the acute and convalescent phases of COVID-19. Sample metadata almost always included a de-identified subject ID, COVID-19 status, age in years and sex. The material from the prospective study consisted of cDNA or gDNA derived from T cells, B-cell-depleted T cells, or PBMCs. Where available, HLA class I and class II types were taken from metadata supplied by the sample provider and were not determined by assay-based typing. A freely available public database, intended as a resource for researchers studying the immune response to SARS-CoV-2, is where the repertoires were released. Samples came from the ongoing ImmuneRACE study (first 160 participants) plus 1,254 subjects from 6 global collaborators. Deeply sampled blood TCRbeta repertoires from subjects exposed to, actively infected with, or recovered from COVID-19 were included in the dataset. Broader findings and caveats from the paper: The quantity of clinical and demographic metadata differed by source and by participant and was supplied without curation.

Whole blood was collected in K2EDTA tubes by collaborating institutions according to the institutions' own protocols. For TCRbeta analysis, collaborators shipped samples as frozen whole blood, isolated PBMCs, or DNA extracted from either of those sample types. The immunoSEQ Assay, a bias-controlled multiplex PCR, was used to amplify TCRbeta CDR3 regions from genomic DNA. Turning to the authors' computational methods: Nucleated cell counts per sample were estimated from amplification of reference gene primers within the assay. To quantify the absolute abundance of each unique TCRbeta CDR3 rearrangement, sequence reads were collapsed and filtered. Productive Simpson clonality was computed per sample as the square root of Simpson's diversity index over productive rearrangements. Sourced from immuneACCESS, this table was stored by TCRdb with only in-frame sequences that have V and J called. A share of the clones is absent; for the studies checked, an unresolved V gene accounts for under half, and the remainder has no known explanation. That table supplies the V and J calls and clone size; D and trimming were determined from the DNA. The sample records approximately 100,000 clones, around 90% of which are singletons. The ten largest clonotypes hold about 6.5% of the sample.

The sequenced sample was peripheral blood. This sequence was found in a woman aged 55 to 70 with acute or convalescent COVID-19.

The CDR3 has the sequence CASSQLSGRALDTQYF. The DNA sequence is given as TGTGCCAGCAGCCAACTTAGCGGGAGGGCCCTGGATACGCAGTATTTT. The rearrangement joined TRBV14 to TRBJ2-3; 11 bases in the junction line up with TRBD2. Germline trimming: 2 bases from V, 6 bases from J; junction bases outside gene matches: 7. The germline V gene yields SGHDN for CDR1 and FVKESK for CDR2. From cysteine to phenylalanine, the CDR3 is 16 amino acids long. Only the CDR3 part of the read is kept: 48 bases, read in frame from the first base.